The next 15 T cell receptor beta chains were all read from a single sample in a study of T cells after yellow fever vaccination. Using its own MiXCR run on the 5' RACE reads, TCRdb lists one record per CDR3 protein. This sample has hundreds of thousands of distinct CDR3 sequences, with 8.7% found just once. The sequenced sample was PBMCs, obtained on the day of the first yellow fever vaccination. The receptors shown here come from a man aged 18 to 29 who received the YFV17D yellow fever vaccine.

The V call is TRBV4-2, the J call TRBJ1-1; the match to TRBD1 covers 10 bases. V shed 3 bases, J shed 2 bases, and the junction held 3 bases outside the gene matches. Looked up from germline, CDR1 is LGHNA and CDR2 is YNFKEQ. The CDR3 consists of 15 residues. The CDR3 protein is CASSQGTGVNTEAFF. The CDR3 DNA reads as TGTGCCAGCAGCCAGGGGACAGGGGTAAACACTGAAGCTTTCTTT.

This clonotype turned up a few times. The rearrangement links TRBV7-2 to TRBJ2-5; the match to TRBD1 covers 7 bases. With V trimmed by 3 bases and J by 4 bases, 14 bases remained unmatched. The CDR3 is made up of 17 amino acids. Germline-derived CDR1 and CDR2 are SGHTA and FQGNSA. CDR3 residues: CASSFTSQGVFGETQYF. For the CDR3, the DNA is TGTGCCAGCAGCTTTACTTCCCAGGGGGTTTTCGGAGAGACCCAGTACTTC.

The sample holds many counts of this clonotype. V usage is TRBV7-2 and J usage is TRBJ2-7; 7 nucleotides match TRBD2. In germline, CDR1 is SGHTA, CDR2 FQGNSA. Losses at the gene ends were 1 base for V and 3 bases for J; bases not matched to a gene: 0. The CDR3 totals 13 residues. DNA of the CDR3: TGTGCCAGCAGCTTAGGGGGGGGCTACGAGCAGTACTTC. This gives the protein CASSLGGGYEQYF.

Only a few counts were recorded for this clonotype. The V gene is TRBV4-1, the J gene TRBJ2-2; 11 bases agree with TRBD1. This CDR3 contains 15 residues. The trim removed 3 bases at V and 7 bases at J, leaving 4 bases unmatched. Germline V CDR1 and CDR2: MGHRA, YSYEKL. CDR3 DNA sequence: TGCGCCAGCAGCCATGGGGACAGGGGGAGCGGGGAGCTGTTTTTT. It encodes CASSHGDRGSGELFF.

This clonotype showed up just a few times. J is TRBJ2-1 and V is TRBV5-1; D possibly uses TRBD1 or TRBD2 (5 bases each). The CDR3 is made up of 16 amino acids. CDR1 is SGHRS and CDR2 is YFSETQ in the germline V gene. V was cut by 0 bases and J by 0 bases, with 10 bases left in between. This CDR3 is CASSLAKGSSYNEQFF. CDR3 DNA sequence: TGCGCCAGCAGCTTGGCCAAGGGGAGCTCCTACAATGAGCAGTTCTTC.

This clonotype was detected a few times. The chain combines TRBV25-1 with TRBJ2-5; 11 nucleotides line up with TRBD1. Germline V lookup: CDR1 MGHDK, CDR2 SYGVNS. J was trimmed by 5 bases and V by 3 bases; bases with no gene match: 8. The CDR3 spans 16 residues. The CDR3 loop is CASSDAGQGAWETQYF. The CDR3 DNA follows: TGTGCCAGCAGTGACGCCGGACAGGGGGCATGGGAGACCCAGTACTTC.

In this sample, this clonotype turned up many times. The J gene is TRBJ2-1, the V gene TRBV4-3, with D maybe TRBD1 (6 bases). The CDR3 is 17 amino acids. Per germline, CDR1 LGHNA and CDR2 YSLEER. Trimming cost V 0 bases and J 2 bases, with 14 bases left between them. CDR3 sequence: CASSQDASQGPYNEQFF. In DNA form, the CDR3 reads TGCGCCAGCAGCCAAGACGCCTCCCAGGGGCCCTACAATGAGCAGTTCTTC.

This clonotype was counted at least ten times. The rearrangement joins TRBV4-1 to TRBJ2-2, with D unresolved. There are 14 residues in the CDR3. Germline CDR1 is MGHRA and CDR2 is YSYEKL. Trimming took 4 bases from V and 6 from J, leaving 12 bases between them. The CDR3 DNA reads TGCGCCAGCAGCCTCTCTTTGGGGTCCGGGGAGCTGTTTTTT. Its translation is CASSLSLGSGELFF.

This clonotype appeared many times. The rearrangement joins TRBV6-2 or TRBV6-3 to TRBJ1-6; unclear D gene. The CDR3 totals 12 residues. Looked up from germline, CDR1 is MNHEY and CDR2 is SVGEGT. V was clipped by 2 bases and J by 8 bases, with 4 bases between them. The CDR3 bases are TGTGCCAGCAGTTACCAGGATTCACCCCTCCACTTT. It translates to CASSYQDSPLHF.

This clonotype was observed many times. The chain couples TRBV7-9 to TRBJ1-5; the D is unclear. The CDR3 contains 12 residues. V lost 6 bases, J lost 2 bases, and 5 bases lay in between. Germline CDR1 is SEHNR and CDR2 is FQNEAQ (reference sequence). CDR3 sequence reads: CASRQGNQPQHF. For the CDR3, the DNA is TGTGCCAGCAGGCAAGGCAATCAGCCCCAGCATTTT.

This clonotype was seen more than once but under ten times. This chain connects TRBV5-1 to TRBJ2-2; 8 bases agree with TRBD1. CDR1 is SGHRS and CDR2 is YFSETQ in the germline V gene. The J segment lost 1 base and the V segment lost 0 bases, leaving 2 bases of the junction unmatched. The CDR3 sequence is 16 residues long. Written as DNA, the CDR3 is TGCGCCAGCAGCTTGGCCGGGACAGGGAACACCGGGGAGCTGTTTTTT. It codes for CASSLAGTGNTGELFF.

The rearrangement links TRBV15 to TRBJ1-5; a possible D gene is TRBD1 (6 bases). The CDR3 contains 13 residues. Per the germline V gene, CDR1 is LNHNV and CDR2 is YYDKDF (reference sequence). Trimming removed 0 bases from V and 10 bases from J, with 10 bases in between. Here the CDR3 reads CATSRDLQGPQHF. CDR3 DNA: TGTGCCACCAGCAGAGATTTACAGGGCCCCCAGCATTTT.

This clonotype has a handful of counts. At one of its ends the junction is not consistent with the germline gene, which may arise from a read error. V is TRBV7-7 and J is TRBJ2-2; TRBD2 aligns across 10 bases. The CDR3 runs 18 residues. The V gene's germline CDR1 is SSHAT and CDR2 FNYEAQ (reference sequence). CDR3 protein: CASSRWASGGLNTGELFF. The CDR3 DNA reads as TGTGCTAGCAGCCGATGGGCTAGCGGGGGCCTTAACACCGGGGAGCTGTTTTTT.

To note about this clonotype: One junction end does not reproduce the germline sequence, and a read error may be involved. The CDR3 nucleotides read TGTGCCAGCTGTTTAAGAATAGCGGGCGCCCGGGGGTACAATGAGCAGTTCTTC. Its protein product is CASCLRIAGARGYNEQFF. J is TRBJ2-1 and V is TRBV12-3 or TRBV12-4, with 7 bases fitting TRBD2. The CDR3 sequence is 18 residues long.

This chain joins TRBV6-2 or TRBV6-3 and TRBJ1-4; 9 positions agree with TRBD1. Trimming at V came to 7 bases and at J to 5 bases, leaving 2 bases not matched to a gene. Germline V gene sequence: CDR1 MNHEY, CDR2 SVGEGT. This CDR3 is 13 amino acids long. The CDR3 DNA sequence: TGTGCCAGCACGGGACAGGGAAATGAAAAACTGTTTTTT. Its translation is CASTGQGNEKLFF.